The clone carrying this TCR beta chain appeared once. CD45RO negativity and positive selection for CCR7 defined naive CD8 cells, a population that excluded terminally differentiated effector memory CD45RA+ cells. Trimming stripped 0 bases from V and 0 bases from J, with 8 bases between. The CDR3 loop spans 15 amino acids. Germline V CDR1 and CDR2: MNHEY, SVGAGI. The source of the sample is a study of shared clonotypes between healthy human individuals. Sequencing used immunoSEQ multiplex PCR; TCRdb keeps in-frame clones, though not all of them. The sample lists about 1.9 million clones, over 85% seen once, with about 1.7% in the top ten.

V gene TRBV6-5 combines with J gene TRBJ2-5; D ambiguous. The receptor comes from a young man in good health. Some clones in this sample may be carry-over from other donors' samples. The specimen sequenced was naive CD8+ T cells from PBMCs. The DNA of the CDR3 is TGTGCCAGCAGTTACTCAGTAGGTTACCAAGAGACCCAGTACTTC. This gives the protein CASSYSVGYQETQYF.